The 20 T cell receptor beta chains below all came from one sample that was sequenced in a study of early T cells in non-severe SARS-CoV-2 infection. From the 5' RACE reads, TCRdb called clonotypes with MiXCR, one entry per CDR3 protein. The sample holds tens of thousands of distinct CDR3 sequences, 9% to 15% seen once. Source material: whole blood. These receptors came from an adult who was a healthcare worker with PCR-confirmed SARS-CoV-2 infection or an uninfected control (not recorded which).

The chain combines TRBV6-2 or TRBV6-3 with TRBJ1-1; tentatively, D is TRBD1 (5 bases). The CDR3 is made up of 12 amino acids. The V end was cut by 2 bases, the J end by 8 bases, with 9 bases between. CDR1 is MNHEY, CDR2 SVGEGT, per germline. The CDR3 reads CASSYRGMEAFF. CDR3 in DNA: TGTGCCAGCAGTTACCGGGGGATGGAAGCTTTCTTT.

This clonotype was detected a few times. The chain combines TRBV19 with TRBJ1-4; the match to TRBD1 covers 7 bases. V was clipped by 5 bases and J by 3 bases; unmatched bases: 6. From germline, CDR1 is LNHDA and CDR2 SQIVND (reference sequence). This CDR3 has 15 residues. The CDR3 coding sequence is TGTGCCAGTAGTGATACAGGGGCGGCTAATGAAAAACTGTTTTTT. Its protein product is CASSDTGAANEKLFF.

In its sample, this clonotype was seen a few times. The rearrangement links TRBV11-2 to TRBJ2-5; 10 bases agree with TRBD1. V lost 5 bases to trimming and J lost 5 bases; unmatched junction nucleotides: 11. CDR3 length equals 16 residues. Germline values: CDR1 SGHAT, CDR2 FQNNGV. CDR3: CASSLLGTGVGETQYF. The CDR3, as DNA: TGTGCCAGCAGCCTCTTAGGGACAGGGGTTGGCGAGACCCAGTACTTC.

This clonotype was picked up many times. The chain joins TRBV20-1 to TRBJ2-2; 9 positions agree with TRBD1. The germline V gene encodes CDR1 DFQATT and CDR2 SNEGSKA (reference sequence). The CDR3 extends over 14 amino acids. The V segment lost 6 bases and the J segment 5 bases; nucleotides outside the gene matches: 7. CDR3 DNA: TGCAGTGCGCCAAGACAGGGGGAGACCGGGGAGCTGTTTTTT. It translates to CSAPRQGETGELFF.

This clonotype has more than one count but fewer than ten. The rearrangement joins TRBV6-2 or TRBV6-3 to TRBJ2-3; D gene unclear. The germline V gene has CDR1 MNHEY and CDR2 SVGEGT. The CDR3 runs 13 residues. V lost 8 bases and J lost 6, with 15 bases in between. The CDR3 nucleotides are TGTGCCAGCTCCAGTGTGGGTTCGGATACGCAGTATTTT. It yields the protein CASSSVGSDTQYF.

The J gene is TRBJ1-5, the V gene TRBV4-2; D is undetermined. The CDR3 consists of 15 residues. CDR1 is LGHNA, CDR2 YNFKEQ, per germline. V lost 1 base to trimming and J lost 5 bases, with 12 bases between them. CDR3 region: CASSQVVGWDQPQHF. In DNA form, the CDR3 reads TGTGCCAGCAGCCAAGTCGTAGGTTGGGATCAGCCCCAGCATTTT.

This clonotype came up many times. The CDR3 is CASSQGGNTEAFF. CDR3 nucleotides: TGTGCCAGCAGCCAGGGGGGGAACACTGAAGCTTTCTTT. The chain links TRBV7-8 to TRBJ1-1; TRBD1 matches at 7 bases. The CDR3 is 13 residues long. The germline V gene has CDR1 SGHVS and CDR2 FQNEAQ. The V and J ends lost 5 bases and 1 base, in that order; junction bases with no gene match: 1. The complete variable domain, with remaining parts taken from reference TRBV7-8 and TRBJ1-1, reads GAGVSQSPRYKVAKRGQDVALRCDPISGHVSLFWYQQALGQGPEFLTYFQNEAQLDKSGLPSDRFFAERPEGSVSTLKIQRTQQEDSAVYLCASSQGGNTEAFFGQGTRLTVV.

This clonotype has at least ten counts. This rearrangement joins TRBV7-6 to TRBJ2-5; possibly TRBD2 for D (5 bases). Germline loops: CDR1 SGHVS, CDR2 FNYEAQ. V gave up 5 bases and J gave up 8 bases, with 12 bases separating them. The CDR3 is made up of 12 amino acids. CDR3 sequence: CASSPVEGTQYF. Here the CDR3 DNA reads TGTGCCAGCAGCCCGGTCGAGGGCACCCAGTACTTC.

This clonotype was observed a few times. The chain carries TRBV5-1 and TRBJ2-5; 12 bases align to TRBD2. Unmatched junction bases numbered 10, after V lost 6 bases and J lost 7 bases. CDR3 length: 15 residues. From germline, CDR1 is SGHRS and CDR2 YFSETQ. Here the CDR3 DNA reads TGCGCCAGCACTTTGACTAGCGGGGGTCCTGCGACCCAGTACTTC. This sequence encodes CASTLTSGGPATQYF.

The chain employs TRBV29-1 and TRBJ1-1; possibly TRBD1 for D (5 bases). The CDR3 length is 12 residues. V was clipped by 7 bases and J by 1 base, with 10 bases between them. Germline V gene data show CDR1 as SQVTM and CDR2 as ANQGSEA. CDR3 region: CSAVTGNTEAFF. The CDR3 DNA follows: TGCAGCGCCGTAACAGGGAACACTGAAGCTTTCTTT.

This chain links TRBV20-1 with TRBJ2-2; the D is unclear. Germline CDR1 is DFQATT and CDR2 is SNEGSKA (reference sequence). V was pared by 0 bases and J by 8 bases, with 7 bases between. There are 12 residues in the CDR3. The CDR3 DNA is TGCAGTGCTAGAGACGGCCCGGGGGAGCTGTTTTTT. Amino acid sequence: CSARDGPGELFF.

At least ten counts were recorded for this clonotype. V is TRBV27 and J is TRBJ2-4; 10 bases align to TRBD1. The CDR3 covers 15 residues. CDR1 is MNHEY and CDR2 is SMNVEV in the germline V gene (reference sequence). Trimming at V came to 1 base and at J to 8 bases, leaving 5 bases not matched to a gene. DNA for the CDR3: TGTGCCAGCAGTTTATGGGGACAGGGGTGGTACATTCAGTACTTC. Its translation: CASSLWGQGWYIQYF.

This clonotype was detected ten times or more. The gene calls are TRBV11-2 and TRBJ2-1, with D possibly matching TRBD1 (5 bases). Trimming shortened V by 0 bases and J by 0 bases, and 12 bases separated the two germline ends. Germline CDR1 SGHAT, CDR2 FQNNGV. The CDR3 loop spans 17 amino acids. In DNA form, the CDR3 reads TGTGCCAGCAGCTTAGACGCGACAGTCTTCTCCTACAATGAGCAGTTCTTC. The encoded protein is CASSLDATVFSYNEQFF.

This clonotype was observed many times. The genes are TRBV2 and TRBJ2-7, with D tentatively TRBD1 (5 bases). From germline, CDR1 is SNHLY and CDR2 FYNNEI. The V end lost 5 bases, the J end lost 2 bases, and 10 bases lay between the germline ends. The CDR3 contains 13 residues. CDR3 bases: TGTGCCAGCAGTACAGCAGGGACCTACGAGCAGTACTTC. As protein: CASSTAGTYEQYF.

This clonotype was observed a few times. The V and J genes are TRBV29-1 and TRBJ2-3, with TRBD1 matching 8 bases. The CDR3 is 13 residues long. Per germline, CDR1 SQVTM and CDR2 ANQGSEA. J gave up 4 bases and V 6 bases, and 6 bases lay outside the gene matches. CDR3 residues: CSVQGARADTQYF. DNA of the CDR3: TGCAGCGTCCAGGGGGCAAGGGCAGATACGCAGTATTTT.

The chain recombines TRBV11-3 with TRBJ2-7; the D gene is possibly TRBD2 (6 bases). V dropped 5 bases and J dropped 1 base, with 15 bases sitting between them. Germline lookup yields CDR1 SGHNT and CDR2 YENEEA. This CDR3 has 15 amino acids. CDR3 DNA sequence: TGTGCCAGCAGCCCCACCGCTGGGACTTCCTACGAGCAGTACTTC. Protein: CASSPTAGTSYEQYF.

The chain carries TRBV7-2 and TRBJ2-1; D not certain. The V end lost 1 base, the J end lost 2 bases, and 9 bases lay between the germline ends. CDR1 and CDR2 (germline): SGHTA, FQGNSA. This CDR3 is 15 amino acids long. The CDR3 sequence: CASSLDDTPYNEQFF. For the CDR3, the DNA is TGTGCCAGCAGCTTAGACGACACCCCCTACAATGAGCAGTTCTTC. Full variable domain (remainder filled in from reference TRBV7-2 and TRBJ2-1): GAGVSQSPSNKVTEKGKDVELRCDPISGHTALYWYRQSLGQGLEFLIYFQGNSAPDKSGLPSDRFSAERTGGSVSTLTIQRTQQEDSAVYLCASSLDDTPYNEQFFGPGTRLTVL.

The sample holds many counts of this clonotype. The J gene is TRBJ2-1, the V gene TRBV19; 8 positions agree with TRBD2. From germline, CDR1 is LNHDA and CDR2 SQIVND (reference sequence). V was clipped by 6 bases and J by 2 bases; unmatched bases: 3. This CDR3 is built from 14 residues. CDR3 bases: TGTGCCAGTAGCTTGGGACTAGCCTACAATGAGCAGTTCTTC. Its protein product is CASSLGLAYNEQFF.

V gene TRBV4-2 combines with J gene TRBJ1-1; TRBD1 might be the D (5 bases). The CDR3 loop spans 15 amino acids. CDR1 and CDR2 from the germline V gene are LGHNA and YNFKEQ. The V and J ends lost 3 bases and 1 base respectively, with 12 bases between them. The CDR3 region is CASSQWVTANTEAFF. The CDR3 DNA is TGTGCCAGCAGCCAGTGGGTGACAGCGAACACTGAAGCTTTCTTT.

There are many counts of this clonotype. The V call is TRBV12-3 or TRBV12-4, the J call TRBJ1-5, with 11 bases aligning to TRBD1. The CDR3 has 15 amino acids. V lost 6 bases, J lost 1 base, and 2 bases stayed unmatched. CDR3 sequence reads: CASRGQGGSNQPQHF. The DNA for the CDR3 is TGTGCCAGCAGGGGACAGGGGGGGAGCAATCAGCCCCAGCATTTT.